This T cell receptor beta chain was identified during a study of T cell changes during pregnancy in multiple sclerosis. CDR1 SGHAT and CDR2 FQNNGV come from the germline V gene. The CDR3 has 13 residues. Trimming removed 3 bases from V and 2 bases from J, with 7 bases in between. Repertoires were generated with immunoSEQ multiplex PCR, while TCRdb's copy carries only in-frame clones and drops some. The repertoire includes under 80,000 clones, 70% to 90% of them detected once, and approximately 1.6% sits in the top ten. V and J are TRBV11-2 and TRBJ2-5; D is undetermined. The clonotype comes from a female donor with multiple sclerosis, enrolled in a pregnancy study. Material: peripheral blood, obtained in the first trimester of pregnancy. CDR3 residues: CASSLSLQETQYF. CDR3 in DNA: TGTGCCAGCAGCTTGTCGCTACAAGAGACCCAGTACTTC.